This T cell receptor beta chain was sequenced for a study of metastatic and nonmetastatic thyroid tumors. Thyroid surgery was performed in patients who had received no treatment beforehand. This clone was seen a handful of times. TCRdb re-processed the PCR reads through MiXCR. The profile shows 21,000 or so clones, about 30% of them singletons. Specimen: tumor tissue. The source of this sequence is a female donor with papillary thyroid cancer or a benign thyroid nodule (not recorded which). Some clones in this sample may be carry-over from other donors' samples.

This chain's CDR3 is CASSLPRPGTSEQYF. The CDR3 region has the DNA TGTGCCAGCAGCTTACCCCGCCCCGGGACATCAGAGCAGTACTTC. This chain uses TRBV7-9 with TRBJ2-7; tentative D call: TRBD1 (6 bases). Germline CDR1 and CDR2: SEHNR and FQNEAQ (reference sequence). The CDR3 is 15 residues long. V lost 2 bases, J lost 7 bases, and 18 bases lay in between.